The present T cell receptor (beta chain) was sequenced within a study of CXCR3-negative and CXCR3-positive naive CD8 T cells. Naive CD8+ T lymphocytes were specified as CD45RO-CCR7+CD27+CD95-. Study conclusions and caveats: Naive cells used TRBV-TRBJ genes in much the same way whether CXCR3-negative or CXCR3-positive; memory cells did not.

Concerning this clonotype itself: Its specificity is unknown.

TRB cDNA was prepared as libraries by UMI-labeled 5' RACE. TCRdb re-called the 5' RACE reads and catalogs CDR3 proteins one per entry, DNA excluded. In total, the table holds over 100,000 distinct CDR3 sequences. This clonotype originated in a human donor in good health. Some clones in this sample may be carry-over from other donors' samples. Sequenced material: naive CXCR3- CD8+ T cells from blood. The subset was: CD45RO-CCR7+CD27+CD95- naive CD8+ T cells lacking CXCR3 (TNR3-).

CDR3 protein: CASSPPPTGYYEQYF. This rearrangement joins TRBV13 to TRBJ2-7; TCRdb lists TRBD1, though no DNA is available to test this call. From germline, CDR1 is PRHDT and CDR2 FYEKMQ (reference sequence). The CDR3 covers 15 residues.